This T cell receptor (beta chain) came from a study of shared clonotypes between healthy human individuals. CD45RO negativity and positive selection for CCR7 defined naive CD8 cells, a population that excluded terminally differentiated effector memory CD45RA+ cells. Clones were sequenced by immunoSEQ multiplex PCR, and TCRdb holds only the in-frame ones, with some missing. The data show some 2.1 million clones, about 95% seen once. The CDR3 is made up of 14 amino acids. Trimming cost V 4 bases and J 3 bases, with 13 bases left between them. Germline V CDR1 and CDR2: SEHNR, FQNEAQ (reference sequence).

The chain recombines TRBV7-9 with TRBJ2-7, with D possibly matching TRBD2 (6 bases). Material for sequencing was naive CD8+ T cells sorted from blood. This clonotype was sampled from a young man in good health. CDR3 protein: CASSSSEGIYEQYF. The CDR3 DNA reads TGTGCCAGCAGCTCATCGGAGGGGATCTACGAGCAGTACTTC.